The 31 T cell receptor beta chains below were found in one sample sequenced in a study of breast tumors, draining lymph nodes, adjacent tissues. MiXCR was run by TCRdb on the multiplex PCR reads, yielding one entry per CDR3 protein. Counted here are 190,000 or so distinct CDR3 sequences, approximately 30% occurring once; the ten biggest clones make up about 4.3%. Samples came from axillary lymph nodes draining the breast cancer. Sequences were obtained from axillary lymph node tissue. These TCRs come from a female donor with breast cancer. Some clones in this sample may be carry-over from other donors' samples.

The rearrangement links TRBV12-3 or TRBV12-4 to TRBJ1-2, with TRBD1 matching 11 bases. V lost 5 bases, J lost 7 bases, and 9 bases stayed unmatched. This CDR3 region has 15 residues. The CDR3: CASSPWTGGFGGYTF. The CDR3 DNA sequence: TGTGCCAGCAGTCCCTGGACAGGGGGCTTTGGTGGCTACACCTTC.

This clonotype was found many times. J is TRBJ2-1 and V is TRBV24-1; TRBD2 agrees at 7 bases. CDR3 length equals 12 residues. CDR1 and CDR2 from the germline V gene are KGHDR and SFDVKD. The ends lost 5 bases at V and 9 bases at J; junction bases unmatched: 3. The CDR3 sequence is CATSVREGEQFF. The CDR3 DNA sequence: TGTGCCACCAGTGTCAGGGAGGGTGAGCAGTTCTTC.

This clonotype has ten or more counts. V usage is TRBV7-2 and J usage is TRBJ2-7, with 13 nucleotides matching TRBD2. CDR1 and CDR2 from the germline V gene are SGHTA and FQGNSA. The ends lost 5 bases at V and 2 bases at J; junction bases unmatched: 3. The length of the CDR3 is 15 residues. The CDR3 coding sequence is TGTGCCAGCAGCCAACTAGCGGGAGGGCCCTACGAGCAGTACTTC. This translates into CASSQLAGGPYEQYF.

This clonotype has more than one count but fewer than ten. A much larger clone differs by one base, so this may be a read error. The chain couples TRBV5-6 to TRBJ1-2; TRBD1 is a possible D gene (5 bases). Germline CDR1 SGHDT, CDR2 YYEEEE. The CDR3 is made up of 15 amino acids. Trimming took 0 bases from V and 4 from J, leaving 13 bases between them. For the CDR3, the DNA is TGTGCCAGCAGCTTGGTGGACACGGAAGGCTATGGCTACACCTTC. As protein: CASSLVDTEGYGYTF.

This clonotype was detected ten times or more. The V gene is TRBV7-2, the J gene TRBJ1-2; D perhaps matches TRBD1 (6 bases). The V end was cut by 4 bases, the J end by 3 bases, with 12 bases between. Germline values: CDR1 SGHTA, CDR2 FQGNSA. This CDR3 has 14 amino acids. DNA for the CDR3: TGTGCCAGCAGCTACTGGACAGAGGACTATGGCTACACCTTC. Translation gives CASSYWTEDYGYTF.

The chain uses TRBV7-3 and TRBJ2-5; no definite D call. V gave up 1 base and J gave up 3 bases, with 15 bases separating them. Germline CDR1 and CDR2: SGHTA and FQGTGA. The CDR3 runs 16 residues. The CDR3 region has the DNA TGTGCCAGCAGCTTAAAAGGTTGGGCTGCGGAAGAGACCCAGTACTTC. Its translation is CASSLKGWAAEETQYF.

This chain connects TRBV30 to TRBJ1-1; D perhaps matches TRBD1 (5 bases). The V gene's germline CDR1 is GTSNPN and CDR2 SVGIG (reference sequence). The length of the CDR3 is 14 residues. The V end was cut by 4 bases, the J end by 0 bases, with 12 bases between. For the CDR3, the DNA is TGTGCCTGGACCCTTGGGACGGTGAACACTGAAGCTTTCTTT. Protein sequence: CAWTLGTVNTEAFF.

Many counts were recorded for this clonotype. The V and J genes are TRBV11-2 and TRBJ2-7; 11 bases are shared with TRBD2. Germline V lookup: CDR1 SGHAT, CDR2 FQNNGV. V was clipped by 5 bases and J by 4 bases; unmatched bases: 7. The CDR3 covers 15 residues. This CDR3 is CASSQVAGGPYEQYF. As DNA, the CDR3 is TGTGCCAGCAGCCAAGTAGCGGGAGGGCCTTACGAGCAGTACTTC.

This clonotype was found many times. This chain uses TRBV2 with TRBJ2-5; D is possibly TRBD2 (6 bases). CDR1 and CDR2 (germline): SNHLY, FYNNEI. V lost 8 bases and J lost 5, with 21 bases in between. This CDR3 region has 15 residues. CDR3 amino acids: CASRRSPGGEETQYF. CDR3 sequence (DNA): TGTGCCAGCCGCAGGTCACCTGGCGGGGAGGAGACCCAGTACTTC.

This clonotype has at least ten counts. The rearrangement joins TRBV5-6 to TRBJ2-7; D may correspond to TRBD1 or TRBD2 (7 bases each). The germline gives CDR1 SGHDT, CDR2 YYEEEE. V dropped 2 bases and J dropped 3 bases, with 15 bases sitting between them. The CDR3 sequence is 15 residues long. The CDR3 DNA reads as TGTGCCAGCAGCTTAGGCCTCAGGGGGGGCTACGAGCAGTACTTC. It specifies CASSLGLRGGYEQYF.

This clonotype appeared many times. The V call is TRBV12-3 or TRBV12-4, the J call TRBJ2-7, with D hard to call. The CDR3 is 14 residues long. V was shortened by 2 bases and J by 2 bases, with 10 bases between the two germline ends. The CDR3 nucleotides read TGTGCCAGCAGTTTAAATATGATCCCCTACGAGCAGTACTTC. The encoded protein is CASSLNMIPYEQYF.

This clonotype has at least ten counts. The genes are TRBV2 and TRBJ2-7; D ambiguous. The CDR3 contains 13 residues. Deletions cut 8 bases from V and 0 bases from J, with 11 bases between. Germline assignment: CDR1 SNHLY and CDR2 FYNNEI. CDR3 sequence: CASGLGLSYEQYF. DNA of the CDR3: TGTGCCAGCGGGCTCGGGCTCTCCTACGAGCAGTACTTC.

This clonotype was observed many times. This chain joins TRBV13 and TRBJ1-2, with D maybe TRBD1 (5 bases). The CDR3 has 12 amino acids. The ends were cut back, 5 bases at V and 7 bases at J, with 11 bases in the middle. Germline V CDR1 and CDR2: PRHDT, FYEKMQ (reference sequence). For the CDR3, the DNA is TGTGCCAGCAGCCGGGCCGGGGGTGGCTACACCTTC. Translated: CASSRAGGGYTF.

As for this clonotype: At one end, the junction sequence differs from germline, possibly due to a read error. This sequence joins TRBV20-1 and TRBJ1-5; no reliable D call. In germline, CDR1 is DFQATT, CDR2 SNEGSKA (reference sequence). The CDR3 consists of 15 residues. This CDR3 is CSAREREESTQLQHF. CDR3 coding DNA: TGCAGTGCTAGAGAGAGGGAGGAGAGCACTCAGCTCCAGCATTTT.

CDR3 nucleotides: TGCAGTGCCAGCAGCCGGGACAGCCTTAGCTCCTATAATTCACCCCTCCACTTT. Amino acid sequence: CSASSRDSLSSYNSPLHF. The V and J genes are TRBV20-1 and TRBJ1-6; 7 bases match TRBD1. Germline assignment: CDR1 DFQATT and CDR2 SNEGSKA (reference sequence). This CDR3 comprises 18 residues. V gave up 6 bases and J gave up 0 bases; unmatched junction bases: 14.

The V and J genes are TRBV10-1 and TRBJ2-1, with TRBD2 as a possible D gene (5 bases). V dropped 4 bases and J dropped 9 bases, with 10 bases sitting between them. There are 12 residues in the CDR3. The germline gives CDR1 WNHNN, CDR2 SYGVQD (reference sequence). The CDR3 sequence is CASSGPAGEQFF. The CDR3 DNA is TGCGCCAGCAGTGGCCCCGCGGGTGAGCAGTTCTTC.

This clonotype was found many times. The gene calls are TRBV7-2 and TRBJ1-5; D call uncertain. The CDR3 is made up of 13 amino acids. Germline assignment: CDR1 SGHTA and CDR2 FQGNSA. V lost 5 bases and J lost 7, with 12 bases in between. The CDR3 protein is CASSTTKMQPQHF. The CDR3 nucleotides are TGTGCCAGCAGCACCACAAAGATGCAGCCCCAGCATTTT. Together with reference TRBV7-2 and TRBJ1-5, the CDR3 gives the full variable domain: GAGVSQSPSNKVTEKGKDVELRCDPISGHTALYWYRQSLGQGLEFLIYFQGNSAPDKSGLPSDRFSAERTGGSVSTLTIQRTQQEDSAVYLCASSTTKMQPQHFGDGTRLSIL.

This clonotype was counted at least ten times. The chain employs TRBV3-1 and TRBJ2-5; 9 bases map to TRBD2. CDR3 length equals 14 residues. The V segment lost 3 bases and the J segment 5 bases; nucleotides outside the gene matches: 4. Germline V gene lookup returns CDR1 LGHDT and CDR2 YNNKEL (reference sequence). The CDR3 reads CASSHGTSLETQYF. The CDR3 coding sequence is TGTGCCAGCAGCCACGGGACTAGCTTGGAGACCCAGTACTTC.

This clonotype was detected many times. The CDR3 region is CASSIDGFYEQYF. The CDR3 DNA sequence: TGTGCCAGCAGCATTGACGGATTCTACGAGCAGTACTTC. The chain links TRBV11-2 to TRBJ2-7; unclear D gene. CDR1 is SGHAT and CDR2 is FQNNGV in the germline V gene. The CDR3 length is 13 residues. The V gene lost 5 bases and the J gene lost 3 bases, with 11 bases spanning the gap. Looking up the rest from reference TRBV11-2 and TRBJ2-7 gives the full variable domain: EAGVAQSPRYKIIEKRQSVAFWCNPISGHATLYWYQQILGQGPKLLIQFQNNGVVDDSQLPKDRFSAERLKGVDSTLKIQPAKLEDSAVYLCASSIDGFYEQYFGPGTRLTVT.

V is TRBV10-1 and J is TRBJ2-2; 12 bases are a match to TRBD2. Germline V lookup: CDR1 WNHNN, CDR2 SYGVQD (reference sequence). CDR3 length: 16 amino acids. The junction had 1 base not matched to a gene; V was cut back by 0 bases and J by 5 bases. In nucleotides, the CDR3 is TGCGCCAGCAGTGAGTCGGGGACTAGCGGGACCGGGGAGCTGTTTTTT. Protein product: CASSESGTSGTGELFF.

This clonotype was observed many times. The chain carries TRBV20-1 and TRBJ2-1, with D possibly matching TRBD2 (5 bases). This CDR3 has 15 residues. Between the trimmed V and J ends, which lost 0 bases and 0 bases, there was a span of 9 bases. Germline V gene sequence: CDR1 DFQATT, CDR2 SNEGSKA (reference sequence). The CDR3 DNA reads TGCAGTGCTAGAGATCCGAGGGCCTCCTACAATGAGCAGTTCTTC. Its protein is CSARDPRASYNEQFF.

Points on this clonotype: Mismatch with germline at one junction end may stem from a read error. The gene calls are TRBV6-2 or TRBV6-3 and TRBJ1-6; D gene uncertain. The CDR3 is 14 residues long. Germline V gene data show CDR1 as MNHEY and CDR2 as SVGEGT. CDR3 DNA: TGTGCCAGCAAAGAGGGCTCCTATAATCCACCCCTCCACTTT. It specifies CASKEGSYNPPLHF.

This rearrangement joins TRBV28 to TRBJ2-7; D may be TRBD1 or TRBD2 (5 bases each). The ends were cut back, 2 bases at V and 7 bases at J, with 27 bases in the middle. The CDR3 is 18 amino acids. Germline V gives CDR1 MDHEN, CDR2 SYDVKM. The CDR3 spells CASSLARGHYLNVGEQYF. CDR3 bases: TGTGCCAGCAGTTTAGCACGGGGCCACTACCTCAACGTCGGGGAGCAGTACTTC. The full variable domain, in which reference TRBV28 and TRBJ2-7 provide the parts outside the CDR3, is DVKVTQSSRYLVKRTGEKVFLECVQDMDHENMFWYRQDPGLGLRLIYFSYDVKMKEKGDIPEGYSVSREKKERFSLILESASTNQTSMYLCASSLARGHYLNVGEQYFGPGTRLTVT.

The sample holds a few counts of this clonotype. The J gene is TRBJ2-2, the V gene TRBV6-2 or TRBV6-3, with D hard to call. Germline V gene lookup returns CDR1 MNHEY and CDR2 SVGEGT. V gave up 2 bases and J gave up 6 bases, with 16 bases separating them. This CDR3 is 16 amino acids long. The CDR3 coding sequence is TGTGCCAGCAGTTACGTGGTAGTGAGAAGACCCGGGGAGCTGTTTTTT. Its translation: CASSYVVVRRPGELFF.

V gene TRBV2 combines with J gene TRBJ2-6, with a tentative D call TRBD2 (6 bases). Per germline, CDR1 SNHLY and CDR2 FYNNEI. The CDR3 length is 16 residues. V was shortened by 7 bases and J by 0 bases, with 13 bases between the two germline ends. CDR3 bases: TGTGCCAGCACCGGACGGGGGAGCTCTGGGGCCAACGTCCTGACTTTC. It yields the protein CASTGRGSSGANVLTF. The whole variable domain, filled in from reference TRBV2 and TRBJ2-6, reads EPEVTQTPSHQVTQMGQEVILRCVPISNHLYFYWYRQILGQKVEFLVSFYNNEISEKSEIFDDQFSVERPDGSNFTLKIRSTKLEDSAMYFCASTGRGSSGANVLTFGAGSRLTVL.

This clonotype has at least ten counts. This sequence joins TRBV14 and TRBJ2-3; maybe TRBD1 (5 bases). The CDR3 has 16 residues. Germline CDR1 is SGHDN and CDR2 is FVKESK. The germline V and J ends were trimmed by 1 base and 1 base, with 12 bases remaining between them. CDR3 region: CASSQGQGKGTDTQYF. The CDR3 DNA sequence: TGTGCCAGCAGCCAAGGGCAGGGTAAAGGCACAGATACGCAGTATTTT.

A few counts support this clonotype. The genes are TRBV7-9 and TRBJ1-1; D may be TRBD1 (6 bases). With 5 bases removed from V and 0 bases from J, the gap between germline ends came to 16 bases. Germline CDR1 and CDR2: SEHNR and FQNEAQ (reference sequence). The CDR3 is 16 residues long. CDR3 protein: CASSPGIGQLNTEAFF. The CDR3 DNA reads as TGTGCCAGCAGCCCAGGTATCGGACAGTTGAACACTGAAGCTTTCTTT.

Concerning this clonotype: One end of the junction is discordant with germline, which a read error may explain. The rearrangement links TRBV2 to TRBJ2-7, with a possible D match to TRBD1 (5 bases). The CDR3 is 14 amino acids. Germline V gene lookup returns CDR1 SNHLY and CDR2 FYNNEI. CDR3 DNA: TGTGCCAGCAGCGAAAGGGGTTTCACCTACGAGCGGTACTTC. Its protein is CASSERGFTYERYF.

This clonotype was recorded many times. CDR3 protein: CASSQPSRGPGELFF. CDR3 DNA sequence: TGTGCCAGCAGCCAACCATCTAGGGGTCCCGGGGAGCTGTTTTTT. The V gene is TRBV3-1, the J gene TRBJ2-2; D might be TRBD1 (5 bases). The V end was cut by 2 bases, the J end by 6 bases, with 13 bases between. CDR1 and CDR2 (germline): LGHDT, YNNKEL (reference sequence). The CDR3 sequence is 15 residues long.

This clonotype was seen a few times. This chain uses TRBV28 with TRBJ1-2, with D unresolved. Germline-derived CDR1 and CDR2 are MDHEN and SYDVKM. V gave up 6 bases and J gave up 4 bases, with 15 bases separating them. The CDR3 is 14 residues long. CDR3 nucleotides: TGTGCCAGCAGGATTTCAGGAGGACCCTATGGCTACACCTTC. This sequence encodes CASRISGGPYGYTF.

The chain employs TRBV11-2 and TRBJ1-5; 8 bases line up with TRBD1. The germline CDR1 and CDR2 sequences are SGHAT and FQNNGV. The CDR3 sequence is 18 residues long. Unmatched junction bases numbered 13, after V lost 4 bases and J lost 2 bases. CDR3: CASSSLSPGTGGNQPQHF. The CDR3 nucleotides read TGTGCCAGCAGCTCTCTGAGCCCCGGGACAGGCGGCAATCAGCCCCAGCATTTT.